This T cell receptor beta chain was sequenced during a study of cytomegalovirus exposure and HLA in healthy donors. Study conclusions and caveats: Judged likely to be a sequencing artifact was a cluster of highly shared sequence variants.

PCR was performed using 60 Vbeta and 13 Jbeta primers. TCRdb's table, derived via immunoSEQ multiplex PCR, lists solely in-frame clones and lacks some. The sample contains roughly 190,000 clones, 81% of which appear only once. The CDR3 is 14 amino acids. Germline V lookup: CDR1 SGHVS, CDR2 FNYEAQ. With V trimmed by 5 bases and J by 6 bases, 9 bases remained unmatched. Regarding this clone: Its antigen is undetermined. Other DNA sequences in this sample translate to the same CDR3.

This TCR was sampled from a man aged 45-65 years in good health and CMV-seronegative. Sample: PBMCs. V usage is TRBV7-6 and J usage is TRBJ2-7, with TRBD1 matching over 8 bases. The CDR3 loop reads CASSLGQATGEQYF. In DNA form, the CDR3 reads TGTGCCAGCAGCCTGGGACAGGCGACCGGCGAGCAGTACTTC.